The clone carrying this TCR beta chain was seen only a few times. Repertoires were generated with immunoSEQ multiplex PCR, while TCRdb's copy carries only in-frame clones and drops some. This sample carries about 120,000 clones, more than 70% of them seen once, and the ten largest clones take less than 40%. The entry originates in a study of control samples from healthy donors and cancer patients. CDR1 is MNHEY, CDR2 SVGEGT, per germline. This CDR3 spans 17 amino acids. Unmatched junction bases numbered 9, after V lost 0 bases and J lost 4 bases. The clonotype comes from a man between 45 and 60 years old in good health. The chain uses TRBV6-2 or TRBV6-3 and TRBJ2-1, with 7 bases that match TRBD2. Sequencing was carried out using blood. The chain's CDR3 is CASSYSPPSGLYNEQFF. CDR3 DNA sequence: TGTGCCAGCAGTTACTCCCCACCTAGCGGCTTATACAATGAGCAGTTCTTC.